The 30 T cell receptor beta chains in this list originate from one sample, sequenced in a study of T-cell memory formation after mild COVID-19. MiXCR, applied by TCRdb to the 5' RACE reads, yields one record per CDR3 protein. The sample lists about 350,000 distinct CDR3 sequences; around 28% were seen once. The sequencing sample was made of PBMCs or a T cell subset sorted from them (not recorded which). These receptors were collected from an adult woman who had mild COVID-19 (a few samples of this study predate the infection). Cell type and time point are not known.

Only a few counts were recorded for this clonotype. The V and J genes are TRBV20-1 and TRBJ2-7; TRBD2 aligns across 14 bases. Trimming cost V 1 base and J 2 bases; bases outside gene matches: 4. The CDR3 is 16 amino acids. Germline CDR1 is DFQATT and CDR2 is SNEGSKA (reference sequence). The CDR3 is CSARGGTSGSPYEQYF. Written as DNA, the CDR3 is TGCAGTGCTAGAGGGGGGACTAGCGGGAGCCCCTACGAGCAGTACTTC.

The chain has TRBV4-2 and TRBJ2-6, with D maybe TRBD1 (6 bases). Looked up from germline, CDR1 is LGHNA and CDR2 is YNFKEQ. This CDR3 comprises 18 residues. V lost 3 bases, J lost 1 base, and 16 bases lay in between. The CDR3 coding sequence is TGTGCCAGCAGCCAGCTGGGGGCCCGGGGTTCTGGGGCCAACGTCCTGACTTTC. Encoded protein: CASSQLGARGSGANVLTF.

This clonotype has a handful of counts. V is TRBV18 and J is TRBJ2-7; either TRBD1 or TRBD2 may fit D (5 bases each). The CDR3 is made up of 13 amino acids. V gave up 1 base and J gave up 5 bases, with 9 bases separating them. Per germline, CDR1 KGHSH and CDR2 LQKENI. In nucleotides, the CDR3 is TGTGCCAGCTCACCACTTGAGGGGAACGAGCAGTACTTC. As protein: CASSPLEGNEQYF.

The chain joins TRBV6-5 to TRBJ2-3; a weak D match, TRBD2 (6 bases). Per germline, CDR1 MNHEY and CDR2 SVGAGI. The CDR3 is made up of 15 amino acids. Trimming left V 0 bases short and J 9 bases short, with 16 bases between. Here the CDR3 DNA reads TGTGCCAGCAGTTACTCGAGAGTCCTGGCGGGGACGCAGTATTTT. It is translated as CASSYSRVLAGTQYF.

This clonotype has just a few counts. The chain combines TRBV6-6 with TRBJ1-2; 8 bases line up with TRBD1. The CDR3 extends over 12 amino acids. Germline V lookup: CDR1 MNHNY, CDR2 SVGAGI (reference sequence). J gave up 6 bases and V 6 bases, and 3 bases lay outside the gene matches. The CDR3 region is CASSPTGDGYTF. CDR3 coding DNA: TGTGCCAGCAGCCCGACAGGGGATGGCTACACCTTC.

The rearrangement links TRBV7-9 to TRBJ2-3; D ambiguous. Germline-derived CDR1 and CDR2 are SEHNR and FQNEAQ (reference sequence). The CDR3 has 17 amino acids. Trimming stripped 1 base from V and 3 bases from J, with 17 bases between. The CDR3 sequence: CASSLVPPGFWTDTQYF. The CDR3 nucleotides read TGTGCCAGCAGCTTAGTTCCCCCGGGCTTTTGGACAGATACGCAGTATTTT.

This clonotype was observed a handful of times. The J gene is TRBJ1-1, the V gene TRBV18; 12 bases fit TRBD1. Germline CDR1 is KGHSH and CDR2 is LQKENI. V lost 2 bases to trimming and J lost 8 bases; unmatched junction nucleotides: 6. The CDR3 consists of 15 residues. CDR3 nucleotides: TGTGCCAGCTCACCAACGGGACAGGGGGCCCCGGAAGCTTTCTTT. Protein product: CASSPTGQGAPEAFF.

The CDR3 nucleotides are TGTGCCAGCAGTTTATTTCAATCACAGGGGGATTACAATGAGCAGTTCTTC. The encoded protein is CASSLFQSQGDYNEQFF. The V and J genes are TRBV27 and TRBJ2-1, with 8 bases aligning to TRBD1. CDR1 MNHEY and CDR2 SMNVEV come from the germline V gene (reference sequence). This CDR3 is 17 amino acids long. Trimming took 1 base from V and 4 from J; bases not matched to a gene: 9.

This clonotype was seen more than once but under ten times. The J gene is TRBJ2-7, the V gene TRBV7-9; D not resolved. There are 12 residues in the CDR3. Germline V CDR1 and CDR2: SEHNR, FQNEAQ (reference sequence). Trimming stripped 5 bases from V and 7 bases from J, with 12 bases between. The CDR3 sequence: CASSSNWKEQYF. CDR3 nucleotides: TGTGCCAGCAGCAGTAATTGGAAGGAGCAGTACTTC.

This clonotype was counted only a few times. The rearrangement joins TRBV7-8 to TRBJ1-4, with D possibly matching TRBD1 (5 bases). Trimming cost V 8 bases and J 7 bases, with 11 bases left between them. The germline V gene encodes CDR1 SGHVS and CDR2 FQNEAQ. There are 12 residues in the CDR3. This CDR3 is CASGDPGEKLFF. As DNA, the CDR3 is TGTGCCAGCGGGGACCCCGGTGAAAAACTGTTTTTT.

This clonotype occurred a few times. The chain recombines TRBV5-6 with TRBJ2-7; 10 bases line up with TRBD1. CDR1 and CDR2 from the germline V gene are SGHDT and YYEEEE. This CDR3 is 15 amino acids long. Unmatched junction bases numbered 7, after V lost 3 bases and J lost 4 bases. The CDR3 sequence is CASSSLTGGYYEQYF. CDR3 sequence (DNA): TGTGCCAGCAGCTCTTTGACAGGGGGCTATTACGAGCAGTACTTC.

The chain has TRBV7-9 and TRBJ2-7, with 7 bases lining up with TRBD1. This CDR3 comprises 15 residues. Unmatched junction bases numbered 10, after V lost 3 bases and J lost 5 bases. Germline V gives CDR1 SEHNR, CDR2 FQNEAQ (reference sequence). CDR3 loop: CASSFGRGRWDEQYF. The DNA of the CDR3 is TGTGCCAGCAGCTTCGGAAGGGGGCGATGGGACGAGCAGTACTTC.

In this sample, this clonotype turned up a few times. The CDR3 bases are TGTGCCAGCAGTTACGAGCGGGACTACACAGATACGCAGTATTTT. This translates into CASSYERDYTDTQYF. This chain uses TRBV6-2 or TRBV6-3 with TRBJ2-3; 7 bases match TRBD2. The CDR3 extends over 15 amino acids. Germline-derived CDR1 and CDR2 are MNHEY and SVGEGT. V was clipped by 2 bases and J by 2 bases; unmatched bases: 4.

The chain combines TRBV5-1 with TRBJ2-1; tentatively, D is TRBD1 (5 bases). Germline V gene sequence: CDR1 SGHRS, CDR2 YFSETQ. This CDR3 contains 13 residues. Between the trimmed V and J ends, which lost 1 base and 11 bases, there was a span of 13 bases. The CDR3 region has the DNA TGCGCCAGCAGCTTGTACGACCCAGGGAAGCAGTTCTTC. It codes for CASSLYDPGKQFF.

The chain carries TRBV4-1 and TRBJ1-5, with D possibly TRBD1 on 5 matching bases. Looked up from germline, CDR1 is MGHRA and CDR2 is YSYEKL. The CDR3 extends over 15 amino acids. Deletions cut 4 bases from V and 4 bases from J, with 14 bases between. The CDR3 DNA sequence: TGCGCCAGCAGCCCCCGGGAGGGGAAAAATCAGCCCCAGCATTTT. Encoded protein: CASSPREGKNQPQHF.

The V and J genes are TRBV20-1 and TRBJ2-3; D possibly matches TRBD1 or TRBD2 (5 bases each). Germline CDR1 and CDR2: DFQATT and SNEGSKA (reference sequence). Trimming left V 3 bases short and J 6 bases short, with 13 bases between. This CDR3 contains 13 residues. CDR3 amino acids: CSASGANWDTQYF. DNA for the CDR3: TGCAGTGCTAGCGGGGCGAACTGGGATACGCAGTATTTT.

This clonotype was counted ten times or more. The V gene is TRBV6-2 or TRBV6-3, the J gene TRBJ2-6, with a weak D call TRBD1 (6 bases). Trimming took 2 bases from V and 2 from J, leaving 7 bases between them. CDR3 length: 15 amino acids. Germline values: CDR1 MNHEY, CDR2 SVGEGT. The CDR3 protein is CASSYQGTGANVLTF. CDR3 sequence (DNA): TGTGCCAGCAGTTACCAGGGGACTGGGGCCAACGTCCTGACTTTC.

The chain couples TRBV7-3 to TRBJ2-1; D not resolved. Trimming pared 4 bases from V and 5 bases from J, leaving 12 bases between. Germline V gene lookup returns CDR1 SGHTA and CDR2 FQGTGA. This CDR3 has 14 residues. CDR3 in DNA: TGTGCCAGCAGCTGGAGCCCCATGGACAATGAGCAGTTCTTC. Encoded protein: CASSWSPMDNEQFF.

There are a few counts of this clonotype. The chain uses TRBV5-1 and TRBJ2-5; possibly TRBD1 for D (9 bases). The CDR3 is made up of 15 amino acids. V was shortened by 6 bases and J by 4 bases, with 19 bases between the two germline ends. In germline, CDR1 is SGHRS, CDR2 YFSETQ. The CDR3 sequence is CASTPGGTGRETQYF. The CDR3 coding sequence is TGCGCCAGCACCCCGGGGGGGACAGGGAGAGAGACCCAGTACTTC.

This clonotype was counted only a few times. The chain couples TRBV7-9 to TRBJ2-3; D may match TRBD1 or TRBD2 (5 bases each). The CDR3 consists of 15 residues. Germline V lookup: CDR1 SEHNR, CDR2 FQNEAQ (reference sequence). The germline V and J ends were trimmed by 5 bases and 4 bases, with 16 bases remaining between them. As DNA, the CDR3 is TGTGCCAGCAGCGAACGGGACGCCTATGCAGATACGCAGTATTTT. This gives the protein CASSERDAYADTQYF.

This chain links TRBV27 with TRBJ1-2; TRBD1 matches at 10 bases. The ends lost 4 bases at V and 0 bases at J; junction bases unmatched: 5. Germline-derived CDR1 and CDR2 are MNHEY and SMNVEV (reference sequence). This CDR3 is built from 16 residues. DNA of the CDR3: TGTGCCAGCAGTTCTCCGGGACAGGGGTCTAACTATGGCTACACCTTC. This sequence encodes CASSSPGQGSNYGYTF.

The rearrangement uses TRBV12-3 or TRBV12-4 and TRBJ1-2, with TRBD1 identical over 8 bases. The CDR3 runs 14 residues. With 7 bases clipped from V and 4 bases from J, the junction kept 8 bases outside the gene matches. The CDR3: CASILGTGGYGYTF. The DNA of the CDR3 is TGTGCCAGCATCCTTGGGACAGGAGGCTATGGCTACACCTTC.

The chain uses TRBV12-3 or TRBV12-4 and TRBJ1-1; weak D call: TRBD1 (6 bases). The CDR3 is made up of 19 amino acids. With 5 bases removed from V and 3 bases from J, the gap between germline ends came to 28 bases. In nucleotides, the CDR3 is TGTGCCAGCAGTCAATATTGGATGCGGGATCAGGGGCTCGACACTGAAGCTTTCTTT. Translating it yields CASSQYWMRDQGLDTEAFF.

The chain uses TRBV29-1 and TRBJ2-3; D gene unclear. V dropped 0 bases and J dropped 7 bases, with 8 bases sitting between them. Per the germline V gene, CDR1 is SQVTM and CDR2 is ANQGSEA. The CDR3 has 12 amino acids. The DNA for the CDR3 is TGCAGCGTTGAAGAGGTGGAATATACGCAGTATTTT. This sequence encodes CSVEEVEYTQYF.

This clonotype was detected a few times. As DNA, the CDR3 is TGTGCCAGCTCACCGGACGGAAATGAGCAGTTCTTC. Translation gives CASSPDGNEQFF. This chain links TRBV18 with TRBJ2-1, with D hard to call. Germline lookup yields CDR1 KGHSH and CDR2 LQKENI. CDR3 size: 12 residues. V lost 3 bases to trimming and J lost 7 bases, with 7 bases between them. Filled out from reference TRBV18 and TRBJ2-1, the complete variable domain reads NAGVMQNPRHLVRRRGQEARLRCSPMKGHSHVYWYRQLPEEGLKFMVYLQKENIIDESGMPKERFSAEFPKEGPSILRIQQVVRGDSAAYFCASSPDGNEQFFGPGTRLTVL.

This clonotype was detected only a few times. The chain links TRBV12-3 or TRBV12-4 to TRBJ2-1; the match to TRBD2 covers 10 bases. The CDR3 sequence is 19 residues long. The V segment lost 5 bases and the J segment 7 bases; nucleotides outside the gene matches: 20. The CDR3 DNA follows: TGTGCCAGCAGTCCGCATACTAGCGGGGCTTGGGAAAGTAGGAATGAGCAGTTCTTC. Amino acids: CASSPHTSGAWESRNEQFF.

A few counts support this clonotype. The chain couples TRBV27 to TRBJ2-5; D gene ambiguous. CDR1 is MNHEY and CDR2 is SMNVEV in the germline V gene (reference sequence). V was cut by 5 bases and J by 9 bases, with 22 bases left in between. This CDR3 is 15 amino acids long. The CDR3 DNA reads TGTGCCAGCAGTCTTACCTCCGGTCCGCAACCGCCCCAGTACTTC. This encodes CASSLTSGPQPPQYF.

The rearrangement links TRBV9 to TRBJ2-1; TRBD2 agrees at 7 bases. Germline-derived CDR1 and CDR2 are SGDLS and YYNGEE. After removal of 2 bases from V and 5 bases from J, the junction contained 10 bases not matched to a gene. CDR3 length equals 16 residues. The CDR3 DNA reads as TGTGCCAGCAGCGTTCAACCCGGGACTACGAACAATGAGCAGTTCTTC. This gives the protein CASSVQPGTTNNEQFF. Complete variable domain (other parts from reference TRBV9 and TRBJ2-1): DSGVTQTPKHLITATGQRVTLRCSPRSGDLSVYWYQQSLDQGLQFLIQYYNGEERAKGNILERFSAQQFPDLHSELNLSSLELGDSALYFCASSVQPGTTNNEQFFGPGTRLTVL.

This rearrangement joins TRBV6-1 to TRBJ2-7, with TRBD1 identical over 9 bases. The CDR3 has 15 residues. The germline V gene has CDR1 MNHNS and CDR2 SASEGT. J lost 4 bases, V lost 2 bases, and 6 bases had no gene match. The CDR3 is CASSEQDRGGYEQYF. The CDR3 DNA follows: TGTGCCAGCAGTGAACAGGACAGGGGTGGGTACGAGCAGTACTTC.

This clonotype was recorded at least ten times. The rearrangement joins TRBV7-2 to TRBJ2-5, with 8 bases identical to TRBD2. The CDR3 loop spans 18 amino acids. Germline CDR1 and CDR2: SGHTA and FQGNSA. V was pared by 4 bases and J by 4 bases, with 17 bases of the junction left unmatched. The CDR3 loop reads CASSSFPRSGTRGETQYF. CDR3 nucleotides: TGTGCCAGCAGCTCCTTTCCCCGCAGCGGGACTAGAGGAGAGACCCAGTACTTC.